The table lists the clone carrying this T cell receptor (beta chain) with a few counts. The data derive from a study of blood T cell repertoires in COVID-19. Study-level background: Samples taken during acute and convalescent COVID-19 were collected in the United States, Italy and Spain. PBMCs, B-cell-depleted T cells, or T cells provided the cDNA or gDNA that made up the material.

Original handling: For nucleated cells, counts were estimated from reference gene primer amplification. This table comes from immunoSEQ multiplex PCR, and its TCRdb copy is limited to in-frame clones, with some not included. Clonal size and the V and J genes are those of that table, whereas D and trimming came from the DNA. The sample yields roughly 60,000 clones, around 80% seen once. This CDR3 has 16 residues. V dropped 0 bases and J dropped 1; count of bases not matched to a gene: 3. Germline values: CDR1 LGHNT, CDR2 FRNRAP. The sample taken for sequencing was peripheral blood. This TCR derives from a woman in her sixties with acute or convalescent COVID-19. The chain has TRBV12-5 and TRBJ1-1; 9 positions agree with TRBD1. CDR3 nucleotide sequence: TGTGCTAGTGGTTTGGTTCCGGGACAGGGGAACACTGAAGCTTTCTTT. Protein: CASGLVPGQGNTEAFF.